This T cell receptor (beta chain) comes out of a study of blood T cell repertoires in COVID-19. As for the study in general: Spain, Italy and the United States supplied samples that represented acute and convalescent COVID-19.

The repertoire was sequenced with immunoSEQ multiplex PCR; TCRdb's copy has only in-frame clones and lacks some. The sample records approximately 300,000 clones, around 81% being singletons. V shed 5 bases and J shed 4 bases, with 18 bases lying between them. Germline V gene sequence: CDR1 SGHTA, CDR2 FQGNSA. The CDR3 totals 17 residues. The TCR originated in a person between 65 and 80 years old with COVID-19, enrolled during active disease. This sequence joins TRBV7-2 and TRBJ1-6; tentative D call: TRBD1 (5 bases). Material: peripheral blood. The CDR3 reads CASSPGTGGDYNSPLHF. The CDR3 nucleotides read TGTGCCAGCAGCCCTGGGACCGGGGGGGATTATAATTCACCCCTCCACTTT.